Listed below are T cell receptor beta chains from one sample, sequenced in a study of somatic mutations in cytotoxic T cells in rheumatoid arthritis. TCRdb's copy holds only in-frame clones and misses some; the assay was immunoSEQ multiplex PCR. The sample lists about 10,000 clones, about nine tenths occurring once. Sequenced input: CD4+ T cells sorted from blood. Receptors originate from a woman aged 18-29 years with rheumatoid arthritis. Each CDR3 is given with its conserved first and last residue. The D gene is left open where the match is weak.

v_gene	d_gene	j_gene	CDR3aa	CDR3nt
TRBV2	TRBD1	TRBJ2-7	CASSVDRGTRYEQYF	TGTGCCAGCAGTGTTGACAGGGGTACAAGGTACGAGCAGTACTTC
TRBV7-2	.	TRBJ2-3	CASSSLYGGGPTDTQYF	TGTGCCAGCAGCTCCCTGTATGGGGGGGGGCCCACAGATACGCAGTATTTT
TRBV9	.	TRBJ2-1	CASSPSQGPAEQFF	TGTGCCAGCAGCCCTTCCCAGGGGCCCGCTGAGCAGTTCTTC
TRBV19	TRBD2	TRBJ2-3	CASSITSGRTDTQYF	TGTGCCAGTAGTATAACTAGCGGGAGAACAGATACGCAGTATTTT
TRBV5-1	.	TRBJ2-1	CASSLGTGTRTNEQFF	TGCGCCAGCAGCTTGGGGACCGGGACACGTACCAATGAGCAGTTCTTC
TRBV27	TRBD1	TRBJ1-1	CASSGTGGRTEAFF	TGTGCCAGCAGTGGGACAGGGGGAAGGACTGAAGCTTTCTTT
TRBV6-1	.	TRBJ1-1	CASISPGRVNTEAFF	TGTGCCAGCATTAGCCCAGGGCGAGTGAACACTGAAGCTTTCTTT
TRBV5-8	TRBD2	TRBJ2-7	CASSPSRTSGTYEQYF	TGTGCCAGCAGCCCATCCAGGACTAGCGGGACCTACGAGCAGTACTTC
TRBV29-1	TRBD2	TRBJ2-5	CSVDLAGGETQYF	TGCAGCGTTGACTTAGCGGGCGGGGAGACCCAGTACTTC
TRBV9	.	TRBJ2-7	CASSLTTRDEQYF	TGTGCCAGCAGCTTGACGACTCGGGACGAGCAGTACTTC
TRBV2	.	TRBJ1-4	CARSGPQGEKLFF	TGTGCCAGAAGCGGCCCTCAGGGGGAAAAACTGTTTTTT
TRBV28	TRBD2	TRBJ2-1	CASGTSGVYNEQFF	TGTGCCAGCGGGACTAGCGGGGTTTACAATGAGCAGTTCTTC
TRBV5-4	TRBD1	TRBJ1-1	CASSSKATGVNTEAFF	TGTGCCAGCAGCTCTAAAGCGACAGGGGTAAACACTGAAGCTTTCTTT